This entry lists 32 T cell receptor beta chains sequenced from one sample in a study of shared clonotypes between healthy human individuals. TCRdb keeps only in-frame clones here, not all; method: immunoSEQ multiplex PCR. The sample holds around 1.4 million clones, approximately 98.5% seen once. Sequencing was performed on naive CD4+ T cells sorted from blood. Subset noted: CD45RA+ positively selected. These receptors were collected from a man between 25 and 39 years old in good health.

Comment on this clone: Other DNA sequences in the same sample also yield this CDR3. The gene calls are TRBV18 and TRBJ2-3; D not certain. Germline V gives CDR1 KGHSH, CDR2 LQKENI. The CDR3 sequence is 14 residues long. V was cut by 2 bases and J by 0 bases, with 6 bases left in between. CDR3 nucleotide sequence: TGTGCCAGCTCACCAAGAACTAGCACAGATACGCAGTATTTT. Residues: CASSPRTSTDTQYF.

This rearrangement joins TRBV13 to TRBJ2-2; D is perhaps TRBD1 or TRBD2 (7 bases each). The CDR3 covers 17 residues. Germline V gene data show CDR1 as PRHDT and CDR2 as FYEKMQ (reference sequence). V was cut by 4 bases and J by 3 bases, with 18 bases left in between. Written as DNA, the CDR3 is TGTGCCAGCAGCTCGCAGGGGGAGCGGGGATACACCGGGGAGCTGTTTTTT. It is translated as CASSSQGERGYTGELFF. Together with reference TRBV13 and TRBJ2-2, the CDR3 gives the full variable domain: AAGVIQSPRHLIKEKRETATLKCYPIPRHDTVYWYQQGPGQDPQFLISFYEKMQSDKGSIPDRFSAQQFSDYHSELNMSSLELGDSALYFCASSSQGERGYTGELFFGEGSRLTVL.

The V gene is TRBV7-8, the J gene TRBJ2-1, with 7 bases aligning to TRBD2. The J segment lost 0 bases and the V segment lost 3 bases, leaving 11 bases of the junction unmatched. Germline V CDR1 and CDR2: SGHVS, FQNEAQ. This CDR3 contains 18 residues. The CDR3 DNA reads as TGTGCCAGCAGCTTGGGGCTCGGAGCGGGGCTCTCCTACAATGAGCAGTTCTTC. It codes for CASSLGLGAGLSYNEQFF.

V is TRBV5-4 and J is TRBJ2-5, with 9 positions matching TRBD2. From germline, CDR1 is SGHNT and CDR2 YYREEE (reference sequence). CDR3 length: 18 residues. Losses at the gene ends were 2 bases for V and 1 base for J; bases not matched to a gene: 12. CDR3 protein: CASSFGGQLAGRQETQYF. As DNA, the CDR3 is TGTGCCAGCAGCTTCGGCGGGCAACTAGCGGGCCGCCAAGAGACCCAGTACTTC.

The chain combines TRBV28 with TRBJ2-2; 10 nucleotides agree with TRBD2. With V trimmed by 2 bases and J by 6 bases, 3 bases remained unmatched. The germline V gene has CDR1 MDHEN and CDR2 SYDVKM. The CDR3 contains 15 residues. The CDR3 region is CASSLILAGAGELFF. The DNA of the CDR3 is TGTGCCAGCAGTTTAATCCTAGCGGGGGCCGGGGAGCTGTTTTTT.

This clone appeared a single time. The chain employs TRBV9 and TRBJ2-5; TRBD2 agrees at 8 bases. The germline gives CDR1 SGDLS, CDR2 YYNGEE. This CDR3 spans 13 amino acids. J gave up 1 base and V 4 bases, and 0 bases lay outside the gene matches. The CDR3 spells CASSTSGQETQYF. The CDR3 bases are TGTGCCAGCAGCACTAGCGGCCAAGAGACCCAGTACTTC.

The V and J genes are TRBV27 and TRBJ1-1, with a possible D match to TRBD1 (5 bases). This CDR3 is built from 13 residues. V shed 1 base and J shed 6 bases, with 9 bases lying between them. The germline V gene has CDR1 MNHEY and CDR2 SMNVEV (reference sequence). The CDR3 region is CASSLLGVAEAFF. CDR3 sequence (DNA): TGTGCCAGCAGTTTATTGGGGGTGGCTGAAGCTTTCTTT.

The chain carries TRBV28 and TRBJ2-3; 8 bases are a match to TRBD2. The CDR3 is 16 amino acids. CDR1 MDHEN and CDR2 SYDVKM come from the germline V gene. Trimming cost V 4 bases and J 3 bases; bases outside gene matches: 9. For the CDR3, the DNA is TGTGCCAGCAGTTACCGCAGCGGGAGAGGGACAGATACGCAGTATTTT. Its translation is CASSYRSGRGTDTQYF.

V gene TRBV7-2 combines with J gene TRBJ2-2; D is tentatively TRBD1 or TRBD2 (7 bases each). The length of the CDR3 is 15 residues. CDR1 and CDR2 from the germline V gene are SGHTA and FQGNSA. Between the trimmed V and J ends, which lost 0 bases and 6 bases, there was a span of 11 bases. The CDR3 DNA reads TGTGCCAGCAGCTTAGCGACAGGGAGGGCCGGGGAGCTGTTTTTT. Translated: CASSLATGRAGELFF. The complete variable domain, with remaining parts taken from reference TRBV7-2 and TRBJ2-2, reads GAGVSQSPSNKVTEKGKDVELRCDPISGHTALYWYRQSLGQGLEFLIYFQGNSAPDKSGLPSDRFSAERTGGSVSTLTIQRTQQEDSAVYLCASSLATGRAGELFFGEGSRLTVL.

The gene calls are TRBV19 and TRBJ2-5, with 9 bases lining up with TRBD1. V was clipped by 5 bases and J by 5 bases; unmatched bases: 9. This CDR3 region has 15 residues. Per the germline V gene, CDR1 is LNHDA and CDR2 is SQIVND (reference sequence). The CDR3 region is CASSLDRGGFETQYF. Here the CDR3 DNA reads TGTGCCAGTAGTCTCGACAGGGGGGGATTTGAGACCCAGTACTTC.

The CDR3 sequence is CASSYVIFGSSDTQYF. The DNA for the CDR3 is TGTGCCAGCAGTTACGTTATCTTCGGGAGTTCGGATACGCAGTATTTT. V usage is TRBV6-5 and J usage is TRBJ2-3; a possible D gene is TRBD2 (6 bases). The CDR3 has 16 amino acids. Deletions cut 2 bases from V and 6 bases from J, with 18 bases between. Germline V gives CDR1 MNHEY, CDR2 SVGAGI.

The chain couples TRBV4-3 to TRBJ1-2; maybe TRBD1 (5 bases). Germline assignment: CDR1 LGHNA and CDR2 YSLEER. Trimming took 0 bases from V and 7 from J, leaving 12 bases between them. The CDR3 runs 14 residues. CDR3 in amino acids: CASSQDRGRAGYTF. For the CDR3, the DNA is TGCGCCAGCAGCCAAGATAGGGGCCGTGCTGGCTACACCTTC.

The chain couples TRBV2 to TRBJ2-5; the D is unclear. The CDR3 length is 12 residues. The germline V gene encodes CDR1 SNHLY and CDR2 FYNNEI. The V and J ends lost 2 bases and 5 bases respectively, with 6 bases between them. The CDR3 DNA reads TGTGCCAGCAGTGAATTATTTGAGACCCAGTACTTC. The encoded protein is CASSELFETQYF.

The gene calls are TRBV21-1 and TRBJ2-1. TRBV21-1 is tagged as a pseudogene. This CDR3 spans 17 amino acids. DNA of the CDR3: TGTGCCAGCAGCAAACCTAGTCCCCCAGGGAGATACAATGAGCAGTTCTTC. Encoded protein: CASSKPSPPGRYNEQFF.

This chain uses TRBV6-5 with TRBJ2-7, with 7 positions matching TRBD2. V dropped 1 base and J dropped 0; count of bases not matched to a gene: 6. Germline V gene sequence: CDR1 MNHEY, CDR2 SVGAGI. The CDR3 extends over 16 amino acids. As DNA, the CDR3 is TGTGCCAGCAGTTACTTGGGCCTAGCGGACTCCTACGAGCAGTACTTC. Translating gives CASSYLGLADSYEQYF.

The chain recombines TRBV5-1 with TRBJ2-3; D ambiguous. The germline V gene encodes CDR1 SGHRS and CDR2 YFSETQ. The germline V and J ends were trimmed by 0 bases and 0 bases, with 5 bases remaining between them. The length of the CDR3 is 14 residues. The CDR3 DNA is TGCGCCAGCAGCTTGGACCAAAGCACAGATACGCAGTATTTT. Translating it yields CASSLDQSTDTQYF.

The V call is TRBV4-3, the J call TRBJ2-3, with 7 bases lining up with TRBD2. The length of the CDR3 is 14 residues. CDR1 LGHNA and CDR2 YSLEER come from the germline V gene. Losses at the gene ends were 4 bases for V and 7 bases for J; bases not matched to a gene: 8. In nucleotides, the CDR3 is TGCGCCAGCAGCCCAGGGACTACCAAGAATACGCAGTATTTT. It specifies CASSPGTTKNTQYF.

The chain uses TRBV5-1 and TRBJ2-1; TRBD1 is a possible D gene (5 bases). Trimming removed 3 bases from V and 6 bases from J, with 16 bases in between. The CDR3 extends over 15 amino acids. The germline V gene has CDR1 SGHRS and CDR2 YFSETQ. The CDR3 loop reads CASSYSSKGLNEQFF. The CDR3, as DNA: TGCGCCAGCAGCTATTCTAGTAAGGGGCTCAATGAGCAGTTCTTC.

The J gene is TRBJ2-1, the V gene TRBV6-4; 7 bases map to TRBD2. The trim removed 2 bases at V and 6 bases at J, leaving 10 bases unmatched. Germline values: CDR1 MRHNA, CDR2 SNTAGT. This CDR3 region has 16 residues. The CDR3 DNA reads as TGTGCCAGCAGTGACCTAGGGAGCGGGAAACGCAATGAGCAGTTCTTC. Translated, it gives CASSDLGSGKRNEQFF.

This chain joins TRBV14 and TRBJ1-2, with 7 positions matching TRBD1. V was clipped by 2 bases and J by 7 bases; unmatched bases: 7. This CDR3 comprises 14 residues. CDR1 is SGHDN and CDR2 is FVKESK in the germline V gene. For the CDR3, the DNA is TGTGCCAGCAGCCAAAAACTTACAGGGGTTGGCTACACCTTC. Protein product: CASSQKLTGVGYTF.

The chain employs TRBV9 and TRBJ2-5; 14 bases are shared with TRBD2. The CDR3 sequence is 17 residues long. The V segment lost 0 bases and the J segment 5 bases; nucleotides outside the gene matches: 6. From germline, CDR1 is SGDLS and CDR2 YYNGEE. The CDR3 DNA sequence: TGTGCCAGCAGCGTAGCAGGACTAGCGGGAGGTGGTGAGACCCAGTACTTC. Translated: CASSVAGLAGGGETQYF.

This clone appeared once. The chain is built from TRBV19 and TRBJ1-3; maybe TRBD1 (5 bases). Trimming shortened V by 4 bases and J by 0 bases, and 19 bases separated the two germline ends. The germline V gene has CDR1 LNHDA and CDR2 SQIVND (reference sequence). The CDR3 has 18 residues. The CDR3 protein is CASSTRPPGPSSGNTIYF. The DNA for the CDR3 is TGTGCCAGTAGTACCAGGCCCCCAGGGCCGAGCTCTGGAAACACCATATATTTT.

The J gene is TRBJ2-1, the V gene TRBV7-3, with TRBD2 matching 11 bases. V dropped 0 bases and J dropped 5; count of bases not matched to a gene: 15. Per germline, CDR1 SGHTA and CDR2 FQGTGA. This CDR3 has 20 residues. The CDR3 protein is CASSLTLLPATSGINNEQFF. CDR3 nucleotides: TGTGCCAGCAGCTTAACCCTTCTCCCCGCGACTAGCGGGATAAACAATGAGCAGTTCTTC.

This chain uses TRBV5-1 with TRBJ2-1; TRBD1 is a possible D gene (5 bases). Germline-derived CDR1 and CDR2 are SGHRS and YFSETQ. There are 15 residues in the CDR3. V gave up 3 bases and J gave up 0 bases, with 10 bases separating them. This chain's CDR3 is CASSYGASSYNEQFF. In DNA form, the CDR3 reads TGCGCCAGCAGCTATGGGGCGAGCTCCTACAATGAGCAGTTCTTC.

This chain connects TRBV29-1 to TRBJ2-5; TRBD1 aligns across 9 bases. Germline-derived CDR1 and CDR2 are SQVTM and ANQGSEA. This CDR3 is 13 amino acids long. V was clipped by 6 bases and J by 4 bases; unmatched bases: 6. CDR3 in DNA: TGCAGCGTGAGATACAGGGGGCCAGAGACCCAGTACTTC. Amino acids: CSVRYRGPETQYF.

This clone was detected once. The chain carries TRBV11-3 and TRBJ2-5; perhaps TRBD1 as D (6 bases). Trimming stripped 1 base from V and 2 bases from J, with 11 bases between. Germline V CDR1 and CDR2: SGHNT, YENEEA. This CDR3 region has 15 residues. CDR3 region: CASSLGGPEQETQYF. The CDR3 bases are TGTGCCAGCAGCTTAGGGGGGCCGGAGCAAGAGACCCAGTACTTC.

The chain carries TRBV5-1 and TRBJ1-4, with D uncertain. The germline V and J ends were trimmed by 2 bases and 6 bases, with 11 bases remaining between them. CDR1 and CDR2 (germline): SGHRS, YFSETQ. This CDR3 spans 14 amino acids. The CDR3 nucleotides are TGCGCCAGCAGCTTCGGCCGTCCGGATGAAAAACTGTTTTTT. This sequence encodes CASSFGRPDEKLFF.

The rearrangement uses TRBV28 and TRBJ1-5; D unresolved. V lost 2 bases, J lost 7 bases, and 12 bases lay in between. The CDR3 contains 14 residues. Germline CDR1 is MDHEN and CDR2 is SYDVKM. The CDR3 nucleotides read TGTGCCAGCAGTTTAAACGGCCCCGGGCAGCCCCAGCATTTT. Residues: CASSLNGPGQPQHF.

This sequence joins TRBV9 and TRBJ2-7; the D call may be TRBD1 or TRBD2 (5 bases each). Per the germline V gene, CDR1 is SGDLS and CDR2 is YYNGEE. Trimming removed 0 bases at V and 4 bases at J, with 14 bases between. There are 15 residues in the CDR3. CDR3 protein: CASSVEGLATYEQYF. As DNA, the CDR3 is TGTGCCAGCAGCGTAGAGGGGCTAGCTACATACGAGCAGTACTTC.

The V and J genes are TRBV7-2 and TRBJ2-5; 7 nucleotides line up with TRBD2. The ends lost 6 bases at V and 5 bases at J; junction bases unmatched: 9. The CDR3 covers 14 residues. CDR1 is SGHTA, CDR2 FQGNSA, per germline. The DNA for the CDR3 is TGTGCCAGCAGGTCTAGCGGAGGCGAGGAGACCCAGTACTTC. Translated, it gives CASRSSGGEETQYF.

CDR3 in DNA: TGTGCCAGCAGTCCCTCGTGGAGACAGGTGGTCTCTGGGGCCAACGTCCTGACTTTC. Translated: CASSPSWRQVVSGANVLTF. The chain employs TRBV27 and TRBJ2-6, with D tentatively TRBD1 (6 bases). The CDR3 is made up of 19 amino acids. Per the germline V gene, CDR1 is MNHEY and CDR2 is SMNVEV (reference sequence). The V and J ends lost 5 bases and 0 bases respectively, with 20 bases between them.

This sequence joins TRBV11-2 and TRBJ2-2; D gene unclear. The CDR3 consists of 16 residues. The germline V and J ends were trimmed by 4 bases and 0 bases, with 12 bases remaining between them. Germline CDR1 and CDR2: SGHAT and FQNNGV. The chain's CDR3 is CASSWQTSPNTGELFF. The CDR3 coding sequence is TGTGCCAGCAGCTGGCAAACGTCTCCGAACACCGGGGAGCTGTTTTTT.